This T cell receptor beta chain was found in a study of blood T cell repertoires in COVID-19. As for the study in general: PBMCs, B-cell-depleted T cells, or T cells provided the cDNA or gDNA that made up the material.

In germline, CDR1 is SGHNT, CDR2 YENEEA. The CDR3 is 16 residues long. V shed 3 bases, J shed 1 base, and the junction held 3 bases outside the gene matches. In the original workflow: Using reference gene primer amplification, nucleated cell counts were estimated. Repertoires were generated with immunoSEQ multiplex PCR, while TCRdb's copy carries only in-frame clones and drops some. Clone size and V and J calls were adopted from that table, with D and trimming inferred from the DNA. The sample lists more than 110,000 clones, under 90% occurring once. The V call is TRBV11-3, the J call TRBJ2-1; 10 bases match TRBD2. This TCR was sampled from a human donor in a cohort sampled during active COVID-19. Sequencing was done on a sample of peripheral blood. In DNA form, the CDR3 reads TGTGCCAGCAGCTTCCTAGCGGGGGCTTCCTACAATGAGCAGTTCTTC. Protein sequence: CASSFLAGASYNEQFF.